One and the same sample provided the 25 T cell receptor beta chains below, sequenced in a study of T cell repertoires in cytomegalovirus infection. Each CDR3 protein is one row after TCRdb ran MiXCR on the reads. The sample has 830,000 or so distinct CDR3 sequences, about 30% seen once; the top ten hold around 11%. Their recognized antigens are unknown. The sequenced sample was cultured CD8+ T cells from PBMCs, obtained from culture after CMV antigen stimulation. The receptors stem from a human donor in good health (CMV status not recorded). Some clones in this sample may be carry-over from other donors' samples.

The chain couples TRBV3-1 to TRBJ2-5, with TRBD1 identical over 7 bases. With V trimmed by 6 bases and J by 7 bases, 5 bases remained unmatched. The germline gives CDR1 LGHDT, CDR2 YNNKEL (reference sequence). The CDR3 runs 12 residues. The DNA for the CDR3 is TGTGCCAGCAGTACAGGGGTAGGGACCCAGTACTTC. Its protein product is CASSTGVGTQYF.

This clonotype has at least ten counts. The chain carries TRBV7-9 and TRBJ2-2, with TRBD2 matching over 9 bases. With 8 bases clipped from V and 6 bases from J, the junction kept 10 bases outside the gene matches. There are 15 residues in the CDR3. CDR1 is SEHNR and CDR2 is FQNEAQ in the germline V gene (reference sequence). The CDR3 DNA reads as TGTGCCAGCCTCGGGACTAGCCAATCCTCCGGGGAGCTGTTTTTT. This translates into CASLGTSQSSGELFF. The complete variable domain, with remaining parts taken from reference TRBV7-9 and TRBJ2-2, reads DTGVSQNPRHKITKRGQNVTFRCDPISEHNRLYWYRQTLGQGPEFLTYFQNEAQLEKSRLLSDRFSAERPKGSFSTLEIQRTEQGDSAMYLCASLGTSQSSGELFFGEGSRLTVL.

The chain has TRBV19 and TRBJ1-2; tentative D call: TRBD1 (6 bases). The CDR3 totals 15 residues. V lost 2 bases and J 4 bases, leaving 14 bases between the germline ends. Germline V gene sequence: CDR1 LNHDA, CDR2 SQIVND (reference sequence). The CDR3 reads CASSINRAVSYGYTF. As DNA, the CDR3 is TGTGCCAGTAGTATAAACAGGGCGGTGAGCTATGGCTACACCTTC.

The chain joins TRBV27 to TRBJ1-6; D ambiguous. V was trimmed by 6 bases and J by 6 bases, leaving 18 bases between them. In germline, CDR1 is MNHEY, CDR2 SMNVEV (reference sequence). This CDR3 has 16 amino acids. CDR3 sequence: CASSPRIDSANSPLHF. The CDR3, as DNA: TGTGCCAGCAGCCCGAGGATAGATAGCGCTAATTCACCCCTCCACTTT.

This clonotype was observed a handful of times. CDR3 nucleotides: TGTGCCAGCAGTCCCGGGGGGGCCGCAGATACGCAGTATTTT. Its translation: CASSPGGAADTQYF. The genes are TRBV12-3 or TRBV12-4 and TRBJ2-3; 8 nucleotides line up with TRBD2. After removal of 5 bases from V and 4 bases from J, the junction contained 5 bases not matched to a gene. The CDR3 extends over 14 amino acids.

The chain uses TRBV6-6 and TRBJ1-1, with 9 bases that match TRBD1. The germline CDR1 and CDR2 sequences are MNHNY and SVGAGI (reference sequence). J gave up 2 bases and V 0 bases, and 7 bases lay outside the gene matches. The CDR3 spans 17 residues. This CDR3 is CASSYSATGGINTEAFF. CDR3 nucleotides: TGTGCCAGCAGTTACTCGGCCACAGGGGGCATAAACACTGAAGCTTTCTTT.

The chain couples TRBV2 to TRBJ1-5; unclear D gene. The CDR3 contains 15 residues. V was clipped by 7 bases and J by 6 bases, with 19 bases between them. Germline loops: CDR1 SNHLY, CDR2 FYNNEI. CDR3 in amino acids: CASNPIKGGSQPQHF. Written as DNA, the CDR3 is TGTGCCAGCAACCCAATCAAGGGAGGGAGTCAGCCCCAGCATTTT. The whole variable domain, filled in from reference TRBV2 and TRBJ1-5, reads EPEVTQTPSHQVTQMGQEVILRCVPISNHLYFYWYRQILGQKVEFLVSFYNNEISEKSEIFDDQFSVERPDGSNFTLKIRSTKLEDSAMYFCASNPIKGGSQPQHFGDGTRLSIL.

This chain connects TRBV28 to TRBJ2-7; 8 positions match TRBD2. CDR1 and CDR2 (germline): MDHEN, SYDVKM. V lost 3 bases, J lost 7 bases, and 14 bases stayed unmatched. The CDR3 is 16 residues long. CDR3 DNA sequence: TGTGCCAGCAGTTTCGGGAAACTAGCGGCAAACGGAGAGCAGTACGTC. The encoded protein is CASSFGKLAANGEQYV.

The rearrangement links TRBV15 to TRBJ1-4; no reliable D call. Trimming removed 1 base from V and 4 bases from J, with 7 bases in between. This CDR3 spans 14 amino acids. Germline V CDR1 and CDR2: LNHNV, YYDKDF (reference sequence). The CDR3 DNA is TGTGCCACCAGCAGAGTCCAGATTAATGAAAAACTGTTTTTT. This sequence encodes CATSRVQINEKLFF.

Only a few counts were recorded for this clonotype. The chain recombines TRBV27 with TRBJ2-1; 8 nucleotides align to TRBD1. The V gene end was trimmed by 2 bases and the J gene end by 13 bases; junction bases not matched to a gene: 10. CDR1 MNHEY and CDR2 SMNVEV come from the germline V gene (reference sequence). The CDR3 loop spans 14 amino acids. CDR3 sequence reads: CASSLSPRDRSQFF. Written as DNA, the CDR3 is TGTGCCAGCAGTTTAAGCCCCCGGGACAGGTCACAGTTCTTC.

The rearrangement links TRBV6-2 or TRBV6-3 to TRBJ2-1; D is possibly TRBD1 (6 bases). Germline V lookup: CDR1 MNHEY, CDR2 SVGEGT. This CDR3 comprises 15 residues. V lost 2 bases and J 4 bases, leaving 12 bases between the germline ends. In nucleotides, the CDR3 is TGTGCCAGCAGTTACCGGGACACCGGATACAATGAGCAGTTCTTC. Protein product: CASSYRDTGYNEQFF.

The chain couples TRBV7-8 to TRBJ1-2, with D possibly TRBD1 on 6 matching bases. The CDR3 covers 14 residues. The germline V gene encodes CDR1 SGHVS and CDR2 FQNEAQ. Trimming removed 3 bases from V and 10 bases from J, with 18 bases in between. CDR3 loop: CASSLPGEEKDYTF. The CDR3, as DNA: TGTGCCAGCAGCTTGCCAGGGGAGGAAAAAGACTACACCTTC.

This clonotype showed up just a few times. V usage is TRBV6-5 and J usage is TRBJ2-3, with D possibly matching TRBD2 (5 bases). Germline CDR1 reads MNHEY; CDR2 reads SVGAGI. The CDR3 has 15 amino acids. Trimming removed 0 bases from V and 2 bases from J, with 9 bases in between. In DNA form, the CDR3 reads TGTGCCAGCAGTTACTCGGAGGAGTTCACAGATACGCAGTATTTT. This translates into CASSYSEEFTDTQYF.

This rearrangement joins TRBV12-3 or TRBV12-4 to TRBJ1-1; the D is unclear. Trimming cost V 4 bases and J 6 bases, with 15 bases left between them. The CDR3 is 14 amino acids. The CDR3, as DNA: TGTGCCAGCAGTTCCAGTGTATTGGTGGCTGAAGCTTTCTTT. Translation: CASSSSVLVAEAFF.

The chain joins TRBV28 to TRBJ2-1; D might be TRBD1 (6 bases). Germline assignment: CDR1 MDHEN and CDR2 SYDVKM. V shed 3 bases and J shed 7 bases, with 13 bases lying between them. The CDR3 length is 14 residues. CDR3 region: CASSFPGDGNEQFF. CDR3 bases: TGTGCCAGCAGTTTCCCAGGGGACGGGAATGAGCAGTTCTTC.

This clonotype was seen only a few times. The chain carries TRBV6-5 and TRBJ2-5; D is possibly TRBD2 (6 bases). Germline V CDR1 and CDR2: MNHEY, SVGAGI. CDR3 length: 16 residues. Trimming took 0 bases from V and 1 from J, leaving 12 bases between them. CDR3 sequence reads: CASSYSFGTSQETQYF. The CDR3 nucleotides read TGTGCCAGCAGTTACTCGTTCGGGACTTCCCAAGAGACCCAGTACTTC.

CDR3 region: CASADRAVDTGELFF. As DNA, the CDR3 is TGCGCCAGCGCGGACAGGGCGGTGGACACCGGGGAGCTGTTTTTT. The chain employs TRBV4-1 and TRBJ2-2; 8 bases agree with TRBD1. The CDR3 has 15 amino acids. Germline CDR1 reads MGHRA; CDR2 reads YSYEKL. The J segment lost 3 bases and the V segment lost 8 bases, leaving 8 bases of the junction unmatched.

The chain links TRBV28 to TRBJ2-5, with a weak D call TRBD2 (6 bases). There are 15 residues in the CDR3. Trimming removed 6 bases from V and 5 bases from J, with 19 bases in between. CDR1 MDHEN and CDR2 SYDVKM come from the germline V gene. The CDR3 nucleotides are TGTGCCAGCAGCCAACGACGGGAGATCACGGAGACCCAGTACTTC. It yields the protein CASSQRREITETQYF.

There are a few counts of this clonotype. V usage is TRBV27 and J usage is TRBJ1-6; TRBD1 aligns across 10 bases. Germline V lookup: CDR1 MNHEY, CDR2 SMNVEV (reference sequence). Trimming removed 0 bases from V and 10 bases from J; junction bases left unmatched: 3. The CDR3 length is 15 residues. The CDR3 is CASSLSGTGDSPLHF. Here the CDR3 DNA reads TGTGCCAGCAGTTTATCGGGGACAGGGGACTCACCCCTCCACTTT.

The CDR3 DNA reads as TGTGCCATCAGCCCAGGGGCCACTGAAGCTTTCTTT. Translating it yields CAISPGATEAFF. The chain links TRBV10-3 to TRBJ1-1; tentatively, D is TRBD1 (6 bases). The CDR3 length is 12 residues. Per the germline V gene, CDR1 is ENHRY and CDR2 is SYGVKD. Deletions cut 6 bases from V and 4 bases from J, with 9 bases between.

This clonotype was observed a handful of times. The rearrangement joins TRBV7-3 to TRBJ2-1, with D possibly being TRBD2 (6 bases). The CDR3 has 13 amino acids. The V end was cut by 4 bases, the J end by 7 bases, with 11 bases between. Germline V gene lookup returns CDR1 SGHTA and CDR2 FQGTGA. This chain's CDR3 is CASSSLGGNEQFF. The CDR3 DNA follows: TGTGCCAGCAGCTCCCTGGGGGGAAATGAGCAGTTCTTC.

CDR3 nucleotides: TGTGCCAGCAGCGCCCCAGGGGAAATAAACACTGAAGCTTTCTTT. Translating gives CASSAPGEINTEAFF. The rearrangement joins TRBV5-4 to TRBJ1-1, with D perhaps TRBD1 (6 bases). Deletions cut 4 bases from V and 2 bases from J, with 15 bases between. The CDR3 totals 15 residues. Germline V lookup: CDR1 SGHNT, CDR2 YYREEE (reference sequence).

The chain joins TRBV6-8 to TRBJ2-5, with D perhaps matching TRBD1 or TRBD2 (5 bases each). V lost 6 bases and J 5 bases, leaving 19 bases between the germline ends. Germline V gene sequence: CDR1 MNHGY, CDR2 SAAAGT. The CDR3 is 15 amino acids. The CDR3 sequence: CASRAETARGETQYF. In DNA form, the CDR3 reads TGTGCCAGCAGGGCCGAGACCGCGAGGGGCGAGACCCAGTACTTC.

This chain joins TRBV10-1 and TRBJ1-2, with TRBD1 identical over 8 bases. The germline gives CDR1 WNHNN, CDR2 SYGVQD (reference sequence). The CDR3 runs 13 residues. V gave up 4 bases and J gave up 9 bases; unmatched junction bases: 7. CDR3 nucleotide sequence: TGCGCCAGCAGTGGACCGGGACAGGCGAGCTACACCTTC. Its protein is CASSGPGQASYTF.

The V gene is TRBV15, the J gene TRBJ1-1; 7 bases are shared with TRBD1. This CDR3 region has 14 residues. Germline CDR1 is LNHNV and CDR2 is YYDKDF (reference sequence). V dropped 5 bases and J dropped 4; count of bases not matched to a gene: 7. The chain's CDR3 is CATSWSRGATEAFF. The CDR3 region has the DNA TGTGCCACCAGCTGGAGCAGGGGGGCCACTGAAGCTTTCTTT. The entire variable domain, with the rest obtained from reference TRBV15 and TRBJ1-1, is as follows: DAMVIQNPRYQVTQFGKPVTLSCSQTLNHNVMYWYQQKSSQAPKLLFHYYDKDFNNEADTPDNFQSRRPNTSFCFLDIRSPGLGDTAMYLCATSWSRGATEAFFGQGTRLTVV.